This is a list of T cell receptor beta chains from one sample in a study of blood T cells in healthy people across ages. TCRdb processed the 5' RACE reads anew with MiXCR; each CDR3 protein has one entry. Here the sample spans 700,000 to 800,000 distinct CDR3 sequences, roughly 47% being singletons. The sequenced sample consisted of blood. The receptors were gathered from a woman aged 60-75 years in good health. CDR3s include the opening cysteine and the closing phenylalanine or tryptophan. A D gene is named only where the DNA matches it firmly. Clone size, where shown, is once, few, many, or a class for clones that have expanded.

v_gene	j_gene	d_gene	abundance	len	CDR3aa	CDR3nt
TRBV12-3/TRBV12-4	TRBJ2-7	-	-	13	CASSSGEGDEQYF	TGTGCCAGCAGTTCGGGTGAAGGTGACGAGCAGTACTTC
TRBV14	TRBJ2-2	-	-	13	CASSQERLGELFF	TGTGCCAGCAGCCAAGAGCGGCTCGGGGAGCTGTTTTTT
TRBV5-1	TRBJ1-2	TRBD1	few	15	CASSPTAGQNYGYTF	TGCGCCAGCAGCCCGACAGCGGGACAGAACTATGGCTACACCTTC
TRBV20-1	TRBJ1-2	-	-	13	CSAPDTTNYGYTF	TGCAGTGCTCCGGACACGACTAACTATGGCTACACCTTC
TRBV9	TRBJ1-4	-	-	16	CASSVGLGEGSEKLFF	TGTGCCAGCAGCGTAGGGTTAGGGGAGGGGAGTGAAAAACTGTTTTTT
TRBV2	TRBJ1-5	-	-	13	CASSEATGQPQHF	TGTGCCAGCAGTGAAGCTACGGGACAGCCCCAGCATTTT
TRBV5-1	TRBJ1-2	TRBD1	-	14	CASSFGTEAYGHTF	TGCGCCAGCAGCTTTGGGACAGAGGCCTATGGCCACACCTTC
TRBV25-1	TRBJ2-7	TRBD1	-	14	CASSEGAGGREQYF	TGTGCCAGCAGTGAGGGTGCAGGGGGCCGAGAGCAGTACTTC
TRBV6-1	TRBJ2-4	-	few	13	CASSPHGPSGQYF	TGTGCCAGCAGTCCCCACGGGCCATCCGGGCAGTACTTC
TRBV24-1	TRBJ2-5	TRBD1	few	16	CATSDLGQGQQETQYF	TGTGCCACCAGTGACCTCGGACAGGGGCAGCAAGAGACCCAGTACTTC
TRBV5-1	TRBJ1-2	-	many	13	CASSLGAGNDYTF	TGCGCCAGCAGCTTGGGAGCGGGGAACGACTACACCTTC
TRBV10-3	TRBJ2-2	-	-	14	CAISVGRTTGELFF	TGTGCCATCAGTGTTGGCAGGACAACCGGGGAGCTGTTTTTT
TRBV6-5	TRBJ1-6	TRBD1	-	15	CASRLFGTGNSPLHF	TGTGCCAGCAGACTATTCGGGACAGGGAATTCACCCCTCCACTTT
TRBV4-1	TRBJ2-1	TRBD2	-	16	CASSQDVAGGYNEQFF	TGCGCCAGCAGCCAGGATGTAGCGGGGGGTTACAATGAGCAGTTCTTC
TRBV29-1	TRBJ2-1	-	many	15	CSVGLLRSSYNEQFF	TGCAGCGTTGGGCTTTTGAGGAGCTCCTACAATGAGCAGTTCTTC
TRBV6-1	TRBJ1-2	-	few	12	CAVRAETYGYTF	TGTGCCGTCCGAGCGGAGACCTATGGCTACACCTTC
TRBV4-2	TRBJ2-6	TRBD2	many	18	CASSLTTSGGPGANVLTF	TGTGCCAGCAGCCTAACGACTAGCGGGGGTCCCGGGGCCAACGTCCTGACTTTC
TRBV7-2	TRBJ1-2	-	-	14	CASSLWDRDHGYTF	TGTGCCAGCAGCCTATGGGACCGGGACCATGGCTACACCTTC
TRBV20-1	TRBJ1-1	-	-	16	CSARDSGGPMNTEAFF	TGCAGTGCTAGAGATAGTGGGGGGCCCATGAACACTGAAGCTTTCTTT
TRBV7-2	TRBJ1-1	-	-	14	CASSLVMGDTEAFF	TGTGCCAGCAGCTTAGTGATGGGGGACACTGAAGCTTTCTTT
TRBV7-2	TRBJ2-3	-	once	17	CASSPSWGAGSTDTQYF	TGTGCCAGCAGCCCAAGCTGGGGGGCAGGGAGTACAGATACGCAGTATTTT
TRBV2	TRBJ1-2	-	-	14	CASSEEAGIDGYTF	TGTGCCAGCAGTGAAGAGGCAGGGATTGACGGCTACACCTTC
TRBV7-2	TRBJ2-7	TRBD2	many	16	CASSASLGLGSYEQYF	TGTGCCAGCAGCGCGAGCCTAGGACTAGGCTCCTACGAGCAGTACTTC
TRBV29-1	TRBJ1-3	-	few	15	CSVYLQSRGGNTIYF	TGCAGCGTATACCTTCAGTCCAGGGGTGGAAACACCATATATTTT
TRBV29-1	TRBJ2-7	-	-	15	CSVTGTDKATYEQYF	TGCAGCGTGACGGGGACGGACAAAGCGACCTACGAGCAGTACTTC
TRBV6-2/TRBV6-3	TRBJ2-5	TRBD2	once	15	CASRGQRGLEETRYF	TGTGCCAGCAGGGGTCAGCGGGGCCTGGAAGAGACCCGGTACTTC
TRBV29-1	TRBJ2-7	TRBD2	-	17	CSAGGLATSSSYNEQYF	TGCAGCGCCGGGGGACTAGCTACTTCAAGCTCCTACAATGAGCAGTACTTC
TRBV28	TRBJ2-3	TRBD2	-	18	CASSSTRGLAGGRDTQYF	TGTGCCAGCAGTTCCACACGTGGACTAGCGGGAGGGCGGGATACGCAGTATTTT
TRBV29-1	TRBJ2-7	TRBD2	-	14	CSALRLAPNNEQYF	TGCAGCGCCCTGAGACTAGCGCCTAACAATGAGCAGTACTTC
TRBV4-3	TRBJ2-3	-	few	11	CASSQDVTQYF	TGCGCCAGCAGCCAAGATGTCACGCAGTATTTT
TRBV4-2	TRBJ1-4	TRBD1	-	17	CASSQDGRDRGAEKLFF	TGTGCCAGCAGCCAAGACGGGCGGGACAGGGGAGCTGAAAAACTGTTTTTT
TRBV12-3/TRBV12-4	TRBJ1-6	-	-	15	CASSFIGNPFRPLHF	TGTGCCAGCAGTTTTATAGGGAACCCATTTCGACCCCTCCACTTT
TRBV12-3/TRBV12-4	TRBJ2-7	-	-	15	CVSSLAGWVGYEQYF	TGTGTCAGCAGTTTAGCCGGGTGGGTAGGCTACGAGCAGTACTTC
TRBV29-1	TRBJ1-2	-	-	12	CSVELLSYGYTF	TGCAGCGTTGAACTCCTGTCCTATGGCTACACCTTC
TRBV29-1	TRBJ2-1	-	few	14	CSVQRRGFNNEQFF	TGCAGCGTTCAGCGCAGGGGCTTCAACAATGAGCAGTTCTTC
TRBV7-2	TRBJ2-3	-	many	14	CASSPLDSTDTQYF	TGTGCCAGCAGCCCATTAGACAGCACAGATACGCAGTATTTT
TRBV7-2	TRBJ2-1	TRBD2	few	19	CASSLGWRAGEGSYNEQFF	TGTGCCAGCAGCTTAGGGTGGCGGGCGGGAGAGGGTTCCTACAATGAGCAGTTCTTC
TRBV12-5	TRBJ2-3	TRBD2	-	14	CASALGTSGSMQYF	TGTGCTAGTGCCCTAGGGACTAGCGGGAGTATGCAGTATTTT
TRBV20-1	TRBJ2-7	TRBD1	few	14	CSASRTGPIYEQYF	TGCAGTGCTTCGAGGACAGGCCCAATCTACGAGCAGTACTTC
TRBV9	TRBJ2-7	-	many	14	CASTPEGYGYEQYF	TGTGCCAGCACCCCCGAAGGTTACGGCTACGAGCAGTACTTC
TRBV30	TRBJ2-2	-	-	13	CAWSVSGRRELFF	TGTGCCTGGAGTGTGTCGGGGCGCAGGGAGCTGTTTTTT
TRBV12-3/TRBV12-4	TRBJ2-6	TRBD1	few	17	CASRPQGAQSGANVLTF	TGTGCCAGCAGGCCCCAGGGGGCGCAATCTGGGGCCAACGTCCTGACTTTC
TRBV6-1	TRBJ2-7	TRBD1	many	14	CASSVGQGVYEQYF	TGTGCCAGCAGCGTGGGACAGGGGGTCTACGAGCAGTACTTC
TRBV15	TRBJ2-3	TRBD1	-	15	CATSSGTGGTDTQYF	TGTGCCACCAGCTCTGGGACAGGAGGCACAGATACGCAGTATTTT
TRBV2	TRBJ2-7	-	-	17	CASSEAVESTIGYEQYF	TGTGCCAGCAGTGAAGCGGTTGAAAGCACGATTGGCTACGAGCAGTACTTC
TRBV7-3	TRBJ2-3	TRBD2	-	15	CASRGTSGLTDTQYF	TGTGCCAGCAGGGGCACTAGCGGTCTCACAGATACGCAGTATTTT
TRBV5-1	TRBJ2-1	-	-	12	CASSSRRNEQFF	TGCGCCAGCAGCTCTAGGAGGAATGAGCAGTTCTTC
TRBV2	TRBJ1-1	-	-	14	CASSFAGMNTEAFF	TGTGCCAGCTCCTTCGCAGGGATGAACACTGAAGCTTTCTTT